This section outlines one TCR beta chain sequence together with its context. These data come from a study of blood T cell repertoires in COVID-19. About the study: Collection of acute and convalescent COVID-19 samples took place in the United States, Italy and Spain. T cells, B-cell-depleted T cells, or PBMCs provided the cDNA or gDNA that served as material.

Symptom resolution, clearance, or two negative PCRs marked the recovered donors of Cohort 3. The method was immunoSEQ multiplex PCR; TCRdb's version includes in-frame clones alone and lacks a portion of them. This repertoire shows approximately 300,000 clones, 75% to 90% found once; its top ten account for 4.5% to 6.5%. The CDR3 has 14 residues. J gave up 2 bases and V 4 bases, and 4 bases lay outside the gene matches. Germline lookup yields CDR1 KGHDR and CDR2 SFDVKD. The sequenced material came from PBMCs or T cells enriched from blood (not recorded which). The origin of this receptor is a man between 60 and 75 years old who had recovered from COVID-19. This chain connects TRBV24-1 to TRBJ2-7; 7 bases map to TRBD1. This CDR3 reads CATSEWDRPYEQYF. CDR3 coding DNA: TGTGCCACCAGTGAATGGGACAGACCCTACGAGCAGTACTTC.